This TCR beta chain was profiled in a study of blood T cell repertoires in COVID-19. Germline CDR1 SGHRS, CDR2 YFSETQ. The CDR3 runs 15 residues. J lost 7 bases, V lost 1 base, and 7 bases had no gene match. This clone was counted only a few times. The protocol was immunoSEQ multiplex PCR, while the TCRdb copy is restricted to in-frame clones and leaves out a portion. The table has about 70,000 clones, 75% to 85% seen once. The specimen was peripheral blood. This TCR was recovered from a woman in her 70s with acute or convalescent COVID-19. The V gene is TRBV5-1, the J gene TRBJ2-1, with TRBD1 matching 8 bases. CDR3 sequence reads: CASSLLQGAWNEQFF. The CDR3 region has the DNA TGCGCCAGCAGCTTGCTGCAGGGGGCTTGGAATGAGCAGTTCTTC. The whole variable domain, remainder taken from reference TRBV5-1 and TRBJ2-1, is KAGVTQTPRYLIKTRGQQVTLSCSPISGHRSVSWYQQTPGQGLQFLFEYFSETQRNKGNFPGRFSGRQFSNSRSEMNVSTLELGDSALYLCASSLLQGAWNEQFFGPGTRLTVL.